This T cell receptor (beta chain) was obtained from a study of regulatory T cells in long-lasting Graves disease. Study observations and caveats: Limited sample numbers may have lowered accuracy. Persistent disease preferred TRBV28, TRBJ1-2 and TRBJ2-5; new disease, TRBV20-1 and TRBJ2-1. Tissue studied was limited to peripheral blood, excluding thyroid tissue. Persistent patients had more shared public clonotypes (2,741) than new patients (about 970).

CDR3 regions were amplified by Arm-PCR using iRepertoire HTBI primers to build TCR beta libraries. TCRdb re-called the multiplex PCR reads with MiXCR, one entry per CDR3 protein. Counted here are 200,000 to 300,000 distinct CDR3 sequences, around 20% occurring once; the ten biggest clones make up around 14%. A note on this clonotype: What it recognizes is unknown.

This CDR3 comprises 15 residues. CDR1 is SGHDT, CDR2 YYEEEE, per germline. V dropped 0 bases and J dropped 0 bases, with 9 bases sitting between them. Time point indicated: newly diagnosed GD, antithyroid drugs for less than 3 months. PBMC RNA was the source of the TCR library. The source of this sequence is a female donor with Graves disease. The chain carries TRBV5-6 and TRBJ1-1; D may be TRBD1 (5 bases). The sample consisted of peripheral blood mononuclear cells (PBMCs), taken at new diagnosis, from a patient treated with antithyroid drugs. Here the CDR3 reads CASSLGQGLNTEAFF. The CDR3 DNA follows: TGTGCCAGCAGCTTGGGGCAGGGCTTGAACACTGAAGCTTTCTTT.